Listed here are 26 T cell receptor beta chains from one sample, sequenced in a study of blood T cell repertoires in COVID-19. TCRdb keeps only in-frame clones here, not all; method: immunoSEQ multiplex PCR. Found here are about 64,000 clones, approximately 80% of them singletons; the top ten hold around 5.4%. The specimen was peripheral blood. The receptors originated from a woman aged 60 to 75 with acute or convalescent COVID-19.

There are a few counts of this clone. This sequence joins TRBV6-5 and TRBJ2-7, with D hard to call. Germline values: CDR1 MNHEY, CDR2 SVGAGI. Trimming removed 0 bases at V and 2 bases at J, with 5 bases between. The CDR3 contains 13 residues. The CDR3 region is CASSYSFAYEQYF. DNA for the CDR3: TGTGCCAGCAGTTACTCCTTCGCCTACGAGCAGTACTTC.

This rearrangement joins TRBV10-3 to TRBJ1-6, with 10 bases that match TRBD1. Losses at the gene ends were 11 bases for V and 7 bases for J; bases not matched to a gene: 5. Germline lookup yields CDR1 ENHRY and CDR2 SYGVKD. The CDR3 is 13 amino acids. CDR3 loop: CAGRGQGNSPLHF. CDR3 sequence (DNA): TGTGCCGGGCGGGGACAGGGGAATTCACCCCTCCACTTT.

The CDR3 is CSVGTSGVQETQYF. Written as DNA, the CDR3 is TGCAGCGTTGGGACTAGCGGGGTACAAGAGACCCAGTACTTC. The chain couples TRBV29-1 to TRBJ2-5; TRBD2 aligns across 12 bases. The CDR3 runs 14 residues. Germline CDR1 reads SQVTM; CDR2 reads ANQGSEA. V shed 4 bases, J shed 2 bases, and the junction held 2 bases outside the gene matches.

The V and J genes are TRBV5-1 and TRBJ1-4; a possible D gene is TRBD1 (6 bases). Deletions cut 7 bases from V and 8 bases from J, with 15 bases between. CDR3 size: 13 residues. Looked up from germline, CDR1 is SGHRS and CDR2 is YFSETQ. The CDR3 DNA reads TGCGCCAGCGGAGAACAGGGTGGGGAAAAACTGTTTTTT. Residues: CASGEQGGEKLFF.

The chain uses TRBV23-1 and TRBJ2-7; D not resolved. TRBV23-1 falls under the ORF class, with uncertain function. Deletions cut 4 bases from V and 4 bases from J, with 8 bases between. This CDR3 comprises 12 residues. CDR3 sequence: CASSPYSYEQYF. For the CDR3, the DNA is TGCGCCAGCAGTCCTTACAGTTACGAGCAGTACTTC.

The chain combines TRBV5-4 with TRBJ1-1; tentatively, D is TRBD1 (5 bases). The ends were cut back, 9 bases at V and 0 bases at J, with 18 bases in the middle. Germline lookup yields CDR1 SGHNT and CDR2 YYREEE (reference sequence). The CDR3 is made up of 15 amino acids. For the CDR3, the DNA is TGTGCCACCTACCTTCGGGGGGGTATGAACACTGAAGCTTTCTTT. Encoded protein: CATYLRGGMNTEAFF.

V and J are TRBV18 and TRBJ1-1; TRBD1 is a possible D gene (6 bases). The V and J ends lost 6 bases and 2 bases respectively, with 13 bases between them. Germline V CDR1 and CDR2: KGHSH, LQKENI. The CDR3 consists of 14 residues. The CDR3 DNA follows: TGTGCCAGCTCCCCCAGGGGTATCAACACTGAAGCTTTCTTT. It codes for CASSPRGINTEAFF.

The V call is TRBV6-2 or TRBV6-3, the J call TRBJ2-7; D unresolved. The germline CDR1 and CDR2 sequences are MNHEY and SVGEGT. The CDR3 is 13 amino acids. Trimming shortened V by 2 bases and J by 2 bases, and 7 bases separated the two germline ends. DNA of the CDR3: TGTGCCAGCAGTTACCCTAAAACCTACGAGCAGTACTTC. Translating gives CASSYPKTYEQYF.

V and J are TRBV4-1 and TRBJ2-7; 14 nucleotides align to TRBD2. The CDR3 runs 18 residues. Germline V gives CDR1 MGHRA, CDR2 YSYEKL. The ends lost 0 bases at V and 3 bases at J; junction bases unmatched: 7. DNA of the CDR3: TGCGCCAGCAGCCAAGATCGACTAGCGGGGGGGCTGGGCTACGAGCAGTACTTC. Residues: CASSQDRLAGGLGYEQYF.

On this clone: An end of the junction does not agree with germline; a read error may underlie this. In the same sample, other DNA sequences code for this CDR3. The chain carries TRBV27 and TRBJ2-7; 9 nucleotides align to TRBD2. The CDR3 runs 17 residues. CDR1 and CDR2 (germline): MNHEY, SMNVEV (reference sequence). The CDR3 nucleotides are TGTGCCAGCAGCCAACAGGGGCCCGCGGGGGGGCAAAGCGAGCAGTACTTT. Encoded protein: CASSQQGPAGGQSEQYF.

This clone is a singleton in its sample. V gene TRBV10-3 combines with J gene TRBJ1-4; D unresolved. This CDR3 is 15 amino acids long. V lost 4 bases to trimming and J lost 0 bases, with 9 bases between them. Germline CDR1 and CDR2: ENHRY and SYGVKD. The CDR3, as DNA: TGTGCCATCAGTGTAACAGCTTCAACTAATGAAAAACTGTTTTTT. Its translation: CAISVTASTNEKLFF.

This clone was counted only a few times. The chain couples TRBV4-1 to TRBJ2-7; possible D gene TRBD1, 5 bases. V was cut by 5 bases and J by 2 bases, with 10 bases left in between. Germline V gene sequence: CDR1 MGHRA, CDR2 YSYEKL. The CDR3 is 13 residues long. Written as DNA, the CDR3 is TGCGCCAGCAGCGAGGACACGGCCTACGAGCAGTACTTC. This codes for CASSEDTAYEQYF.

The chain carries TRBV5-1 and TRBJ2-6, with TRBD2 as a possible D gene (6 bases). Germline V CDR1 and CDR2: SGHRS, YFSETQ. Trimming cost V 3 bases and J 3 bases, with 19 bases left between them. This CDR3 has 18 residues. This chain's CDR3 is CASSSLGGFTGGANVLTF. In DNA, the CDR3 is TGCGCCAGCAGCTCCCTCGGGGGTTTCACGGGTGGGGCCAACGTCCTGACTTTC.

The gene calls are TRBV14 and TRBJ1-1, with D maybe TRBD1 (6 bases). Trimming left V 3 bases short and J 1 base short, with 12 bases between. The CDR3 loop spans 15 amino acids. Germline V gene lookup returns CDR1 SGHDN and CDR2 FVKESK. DNA of the CDR3: TGTGCCAGCAGCCAGCCGGGACACGAGAACACTGAAGCTTTCTTT. It translates to CASSQPGHENTEAFF.

V usage is TRBV7-3 and J usage is TRBJ2-1; tentative D call: TRBD1 (7 bases). The CDR3 runs 14 residues. Per germline, CDR1 SGHTA and CDR2 FQGTGA. The V end was cut by 6 bases, the J end by 5 bases, with 14 bases between. The DNA of the CDR3 is TGTGCCAGCAGTCGGACAGGCGGGAACAATGAGCAGTTCTTC. Protein sequence: CASSRTGGNNEQFF.

V is TRBV7-2 and J is TRBJ2-2, with TRBD2 identical over 9 bases. Germline V gene data show CDR1 as SGHTA and CDR2 as FQGNSA. The CDR3 runs 16 residues. With V trimmed by 2 bases and J by 4 bases, 5 bases remained unmatched. The CDR3 sequence is CASSLWAGGPTGELFF. The DNA for the CDR3 is TGTGCCAGCAGCTTATGGGCGGGGGGGCCCACCGGGGAGCTGTTTTTT.

V is TRBV18 and J is TRBJ2-2, with a tentative D call TRBD2 (7 bases). The CDR3 runs to 16 residues. Germline V lookup: CDR1 KGHSH, CDR2 LQKENI. Trimming shortened V by 4 bases and J by 7 bases, and 19 bases separated the two germline ends. In DNA, the CDR3 is TGTGCCAGCTCACGTACGGCGGGGGCCGGTATCGGGGAGCTGTTTTTT. Translated: CASSRTAGAGIGELFF. Complete variable domain (other parts from reference TRBV18 and TRBJ2-2): NAGVMQNPRHLVRRRGQEARLRCSPMKGHSHVYWYRQLPEEGLKFMVYLQKENIIDESGMPKERFSAEFPKEGPSILRIQQVVRGDSAAYFCASSRTAGAGIGELFFGEGSRLTVL.

The chain is built from TRBV7-3 and TRBJ2-5; 13 bases map to TRBD2. This CDR3 region has 15 residues. V lost 1 base to trimming and J lost 9 bases; unmatched junction nucleotides: 5. CDR1 and CDR2 (germline): SGHTA, FQGTGA. As DNA, the CDR3 is TGTGCCAGCAGCTTAAAACCCGGACTAGCGGGGGCCCAGTACTTC. This gives the protein CASSLKPGLAGAQYF.

This rearrangement joins TRBV5-1 to TRBJ2-3; 7 nucleotides agree with TRBD1. From germline, CDR1 is SGHRS and CDR2 YFSETQ. The CDR3 is 17 residues long. V gave up 0 bases and J gave up 3 bases; unmatched junction bases: 10. The CDR3 spells CASSLAGTGAGTDTQYF. The CDR3 bases are TGCGCCAGCAGCTTGGCCGGTACAGGGGCTGGTACAGATACGCAGTATTTT.

The chain combines TRBV5-4 with TRBJ1-4; TRBD1 might be the D (5 bases). The CDR3 has 16 residues. V was cut by 4 bases and J by 8 bases, with 21 bases left in between. Germline V gene data show CDR1 as SGHNT and CDR2 as YYREEE (reference sequence). The CDR3 protein is CASSLQAGGGGEKLFF. The CDR3 DNA reads as TGTGCCAGCAGCCTGCAAGCGGGGGGAGGAGGCGAAAAACTGTTTTTT.

V and J are TRBV7-2 and TRBJ1-1, with no clear D. Germline V gives CDR1 SGHTA, CDR2 FQGNSA. With 0 bases removed from V and 0 bases from J, the gap between germline ends came to 8 bases. The CDR3 spans 15 residues. DNA of the CDR3: TGTGCCAGCAGCTTAGCCCGGGGATTGAACACTGAAGCTTTCTTT. This codes for CASSLARGLNTEAFF.

The chain carries TRBV11-2 and TRBJ1-3; a weak D match, TRBD1 (5 bases). The ends were cut back, 5 bases at V and 0 bases at J, with 14 bases in the middle. In germline, CDR1 is SGHAT, CDR2 FQNNGV. The CDR3 covers 16 residues. In nucleotides, the CDR3 is TGTGCCAGCAGCCGTGGGACTGCAGGCTCTGGAAACACCATATATTTT. It encodes CASSRGTAGSGNTIYF.

Comment on this clone: In the same sample, other DNA sequences code for this CDR3. The chain employs TRBV5-5 and TRBJ2-2; weak D call: TRBD1 (6 bases). Trimming removed 2 bases from V and 5 bases from J, with 13 bases in between. Looked up from germline, CDR1 is SGHKS and CDR2 is YYEKEE (reference sequence). This CDR3 is built from 15 residues. This chain's CDR3 is CASSLQGSGTGELFF. The DNA for the CDR3 is TGTGCCAGCAGCTTACAGGGCTCGGGGACCGGGGAGCTGTTTTTT.

V usage is TRBV2 and J usage is TRBJ2-7; D may be TRBD2 (6 bases). Germline CDR1 SNHLY, CDR2 FYNNEI. V was trimmed by 6 bases and J by 5 bases, leaving 17 bases between them. The CDR3 runs 14 residues. The CDR3 DNA sequence: TGTGCCAGCAGGCCGACTAGTACCCGCCACGAGCAGTACTTC. Amino acids: CASRPTSTRHEQYF. The full variable domain, its missing parts supplied by reference TRBV2 and TRBJ2-7, is EPEVTQTPSHQVTQMGQEVILRCVPISNHLYFYWYRQILGQKVEFLVSFYNNEISEKSEIFDDQFSVERPDGSNFTLKIRSTKLEDSAMYFCASRPTSTRHEQYFGPGTRLTVT.

The V call is TRBV5-4, the J call TRBJ1-1; 10 bases fit TRBD1. The CDR3 loop spans 15 amino acids. Germline V gives CDR1 SGHNT, CDR2 YYREEE (reference sequence). V shed 4 bases, J shed 5 bases, and the junction held 8 bases outside the gene matches. The CDR3 region is CASSGRTGGGTEAFF. DNA of the CDR3: TGTGCCAGCAGCGGCCGGACAGGGGGAGGTACTGAAGCTTTCTTT.

This sequence joins TRBV4-1 and TRBJ2-1; perhaps TRBD2 as D (7 bases). This CDR3 has 13 residues. Germline V CDR1 and CDR2: MGHRA, YSYEKL. V was pared by 4 bases and J by 15 bases, with 19 bases between. The CDR3 region has the DNA TGCGCCAGCAGCCCTACCGGGGGGCGAAGTCCGTTCTTC. Protein sequence: CASSPTGGRSPFF.